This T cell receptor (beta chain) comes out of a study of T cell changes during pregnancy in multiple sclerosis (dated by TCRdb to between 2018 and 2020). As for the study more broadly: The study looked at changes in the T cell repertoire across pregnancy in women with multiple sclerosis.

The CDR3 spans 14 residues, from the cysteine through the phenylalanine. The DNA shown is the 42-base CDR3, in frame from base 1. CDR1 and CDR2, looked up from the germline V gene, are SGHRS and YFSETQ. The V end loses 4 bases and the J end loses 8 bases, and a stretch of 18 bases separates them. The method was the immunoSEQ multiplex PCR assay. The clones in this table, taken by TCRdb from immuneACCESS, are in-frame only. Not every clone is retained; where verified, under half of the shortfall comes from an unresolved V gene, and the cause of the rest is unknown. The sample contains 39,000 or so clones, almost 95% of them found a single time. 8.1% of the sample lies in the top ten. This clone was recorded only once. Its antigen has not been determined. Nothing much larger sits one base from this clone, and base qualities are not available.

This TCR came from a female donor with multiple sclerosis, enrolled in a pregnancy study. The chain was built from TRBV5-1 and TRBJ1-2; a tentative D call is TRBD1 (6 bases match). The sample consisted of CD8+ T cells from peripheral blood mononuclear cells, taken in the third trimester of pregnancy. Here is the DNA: TGCGCCAGCAGCCCCCCGGGGGGGGCCTGGGGCTACACCTTC. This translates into CASSPPGGAWGYTF.